Each of the 30 T cell receptor beta chains below was sequenced from the same sample in a study of cytomegalovirus exposure and HLA in healthy donors. The PCR had 60 Vbeta and 13 Jbeta primers. Produced via immunoSEQ multiplex PCR; TCRdb's table is partial and in-frame only. The sample records 150,000 to 200,000 clones, 60% to 75% being singletons. The sequenced sample consisted of PBMCs. The receptors were gathered from a woman aged 45-60 years in good health and CMV-seropositive.

The genes are TRBV9 and TRBJ2-3, with TRBD2 matching 7 bases. CDR1 SGDLS and CDR2 YYNGEE come from the germline V gene. The CDR3 is 17 residues long. J lost 2 bases, V lost 2 bases, and 11 bases had no gene match. The CDR3 loop is CASSVAEGGGPTDTQYF. For the CDR3, the DNA is TGTGCCAGCAGCGTGGCGGAGGGCGGGGGACCCACAGATACGCAGTATTTT.

The rearrangement links TRBV14 to TRBJ2-5; the match to TRBD1 covers 9 bases. J lost 7 bases, V lost 3 bases, and 12 bases had no gene match. The CDR3 is 16 residues long. The germline gives CDR1 SGHDN, CDR2 FVKESK. The CDR3 DNA sequence: TGTGCCAGCAGCCATATCGGGACAGGGAGTAAGGGGACCCAGTACTTC. Translation: CASSHIGTGSKGTQYF.

The V call is TRBV7-2, the J call TRBJ2-1, with a weak D call TRBD1 (5 bases). V was shortened by 1 base and J by 9 bases, with 7 bases between the two germline ends. Germline values: CDR1 SGHTA, CDR2 FQGNSA. The CDR3 spans 12 residues. CDR3 nucleotides: TGTGCCAGCAGCTTAGGAAGGGGTGAGCAGTTCTTC. Amino acids: CASSLGRGEQFF.

As DNA, the CDR3 is TGCGCCAGCAGCCCGACAGGCAATGAAGAGACCCAGTACTTC. It translates to CASSPTGNEETQYF. The rearrangement uses TRBV4-1 and TRBJ2-5; tentative D call: TRBD1 (6 bases). V dropped 4 bases and J dropped 3 bases, with 12 bases sitting between them. Germline CDR1 reads MGHRA; CDR2 reads YSYEKL. The CDR3 has 14 amino acids.

CDR3 region: CATSRSPGAYEQYF. CDR3 sequence (DNA): TGTGCCACCAGCAGATCCCCAGGGGCCTACGAGCAGTACTTC. This sequence joins TRBV15 and TRBJ2-7; TRBD1 might be the D (6 bases). Trimming cost V 2 bases and J 2 bases, with 10 bases left between them. This CDR3 comprises 14 residues. CDR1 and CDR2 from the germline V gene are LNHNV and YYDKDF (reference sequence).

This clone was found a few times. The chain couples TRBV5-8 to TRBJ1-1; 7 bases agree with TRBD1. Germline values: CDR1 SGHTS, CDR2 YDEGEE. This CDR3 is built from 12 residues. The V segment lost 5 bases and the J segment 6 bases; nucleotides outside the gene matches: 4. Here the CDR3 reads CASRPDRAEAFF. The CDR3 DNA reads as TGTGCCAGCAGACCAGACAGGGCTGAAGCTTTCTTT.

The chain joins TRBV7-2 to TRBJ2-3; 8 bases are a match to TRBD2. Germline loops: CDR1 SGHTA, CDR2 FQGNSA. The CDR3 is 15 amino acids. V was pared by 0 bases and J by 1 base, with 0 bases of the junction left unmatched. CDR3 in amino acids: CASSLASGGTDTQYF. DNA of the CDR3: TGTGCCAGCAGCTTAGCTAGCGGGGGCACAGATACGCAGTATTTT.

The genes are TRBV9 and TRBJ2-3, with 9 bases fitting TRBD2. After removal of 4 bases from V and 4 bases from J, the junction contained 10 bases not matched to a gene. This CDR3 spans 16 amino acids. The germline CDR1 and CDR2 sequences are SGDLS and YYNGEE. CDR3 protein: CASSPRAGGLADTQYF. CDR3 in DNA: TGTGCCAGCAGCCCCAGGGCGGGGGGGTTAGCAGATACGCAGTATTTT.

The chain links TRBV5-1 to TRBJ2-7, with 8 bases that match TRBD1. Germline V lookup: CDR1 SGHRS, CDR2 YFSETQ. After removal of 4 bases from V and 6 bases from J, the junction contained 6 bases not matched to a gene. There are 13 residues in the CDR3. CDR3 nucleotides: TGCGCCAGCAGCGCAGGGGGCTCGCGCGAGCAGTACTTC. Translation gives CASSAGGSREQYF.

The chain recombines TRBV28 with TRBJ1-1; TRBD1 aligns across 10 bases. The CDR3 contains 14 residues. The germline V gene has CDR1 MDHEN and CDR2 SYDVKM. With 5 bases clipped from V and 5 bases from J, the junction kept 5 bases outside the gene matches. CDR3 in DNA: TGTGCCAGCAGTGGACAGGGGGAAACGACTGAAGCTTTCTTT. This sequence encodes CASSGQGETTEAFF.

The chain employs TRBV28 and TRBJ1-4; no reliable D call. The CDR3 contains 15 residues. V lost 8 bases and J 4 bases, leaving 17 bases between the germline ends. Germline-derived CDR1 and CDR2 are MDHEN and SYDVKM. The CDR3 nucleotides are TGTGCCAGCTACGCGTTAAGAGGAGGTAATGAAAAACTGTTTTTT. It is translated as CASYALRGGNEKLFF. The entire variable domain, with the rest obtained from reference TRBV28 and TRBJ1-4, is as follows: DVKVTQSSRYLVKRTGEKVFLECVQDMDHENMFWYRQDPGLGLRLIYFSYDVKMKEKGDIPEGYSVSREKKERFSLILESASTNQTSMYLCASYALRGGNEKLFFGSGTQLSVL.

The CDR3 loop is CASSLDRDTINYGYTF. The CDR3, as DNA: TGTGCCAGCAGTTTGGACAGGGATACCATTAACTATGGCTACACCTTC. The chain uses TRBV27 and TRBJ1-2, with 8 bases aligning to TRBD1. The CDR3 spans 16 residues. After removal of 3 bases from V and 1 base from J, the junction contained 7 bases not matched to a gene. CDR1 MNHEY and CDR2 SMNVEV come from the germline V gene (reference sequence).

In this sample, this clone turned up once. The V and J genes are TRBV10-3 and TRBJ2-1, with a weak D call TRBD2 (6 bases). Trimming cost V 3 bases and J 1 base, with 19 bases left between them. The CDR3 spans 18 residues. Germline V gene sequence: CDR1 ENHRY, CDR2 SYGVKD. The CDR3: CAISDNRVERVSYNEQFF. In DNA, the CDR3 is TGTGCCATCAGTGATAACAGAGTTGAGCGGGTTTCCTACAATGAGCAGTTCTTC.

This clone was detected a few times. The chain employs TRBV11-2 and TRBJ2-5; 9 bases agree with TRBD2. The CDR3 runs 17 residues. After removal of 3 bases from V and 1 base from J, the junction contained 9 bases not matched to a gene. The V gene's germline CDR1 is SGHAT and CDR2 FQNNGV. CDR3 bases: TGTGCCAGCAGCTTCGGTGGCGGAGCGGGGGGCCAAGAGACCCAGTACTTC. Protein product: CASSFGGGAGGQETQYF. Filled out from reference TRBV11-2 and TRBJ2-5, the complete variable domain reads EAGVAQSPRYKIIEKRQSVAFWCNPISGHATLYWYQQILGQGPKLLIQFQNNGVVDDSQLPKDRFSAERLKGVDSTLKIQPAKLEDSAVYLCASSFGGGAGGQETQYFGPGTRLLVL.

This chain links TRBV9 with TRBJ1-1; 7 bases map to TRBD1. Germline V lookup: CDR1 SGDLS, CDR2 YYNGEE. The V gene end was trimmed by 4 bases and the J gene end by 5 bases; junction bases not matched to a gene: 14. This CDR3 is 16 amino acids long. CDR3: CASSFQGEPLSTEAFF. In DNA, the CDR3 is TGTGCCAGCAGCTTTCAGGGGGAACCGCTCAGTACTGAAGCTTTCTTT.

This clone was seen a handful of times. V is TRBV7-8 and J is TRBJ1-2; 8 bases line up with TRBD1. J was trimmed by 6 bases and V by 5 bases; bases with no gene match: 5. The V gene's germline CDR1 is SGHVS and CDR2 FQNEAQ. This CDR3 is 13 amino acids long. CDR3 bases: TGTGCCAGCAGCAGTACAGGGGGAGATGGCTACACCTTC. Amino acids: CASSSTGGDGYTF.

In its sample, this clone was seen a few times. The rearrangement joins TRBV15 to TRBJ1-2; a possible D gene is TRBD1 (6 bases). CDR3 size: 14 residues. V was pared by 4 bases and J by 4 bases, with 13 bases between. Germline lookup yields CDR1 LNHNV and CDR2 YYDKDF (reference sequence). The CDR3 loop is CATSTPDSSYGYTF. DNA for the CDR3: TGTGCCACCAGCACGCCGGACAGTAGCTATGGCTACACCTTC.

The gene calls are TRBV5-1 and TRBJ1-2; 7 positions match TRBD1. The CDR3 runs to 14 residues. Germline V gives CDR1 SGHRS, CDR2 YFSETQ. The trim removed 3 bases at V and 8 bases at J, leaving 10 bases unmatched. The CDR3 here is CASSSRQGQEGYTF. CDR3 nucleotides: TGCGCCAGCAGCTCCCGACAGGGCCAGGAAGGCTACACCTTC. Supplemented by reference TRBV5-1 and TRBJ1-2, the full variable domain reads KAGVTQTPRYLIKTRGQQVTLSCSPISGHRSVSWYQQTPGQGLQFLFEYFSETQRNKGNFPGRFSGRQFSNSRSEMNVSTLELGDSALYLCASSSRQGQEGYTFGSGTRLTVV.

The J gene is TRBJ1-1, the V gene TRBV2; perhaps TRBD1 as D (6 bases). Germline V CDR1 and CDR2: SNHLY, FYNNEI. Between the trimmed V and J ends, which lost 5 bases and 2 bases, there was a span of 12 bases. The CDR3 extends over 14 amino acids. This chain's CDR3 is CASSTGTYNTEAFF. CDR3 DNA: TGTGCCAGCAGTACCGGGACATACAACACTGAAGCTTTCTTT. Combining the CDR3 with reference TRBV2 and TRBJ1-1 gives the whole variable domain EPEVTQTPSHQVTQMGQEVILRCVPISNHLYFYWYRQILGQKVEFLVSFYNNEISEKSEIFDDQFSVERPDGSNFTLKIRSTKLEDSAMYFCASSTGTYNTEAFFGQGTRLTVV.

This clone was found a few times. The chain joins TRBV5-4 to TRBJ2-2; D is possibly TRBD1 (6 bases). Germline lookup yields CDR1 SGHNT and CDR2 YYREEE (reference sequence). Between the trimmed V and J ends, which lost 4 bases and 7 bases, there was a span of 14 bases. The CDR3 is 14 amino acids. The CDR3 DNA reads as TGTGCCAGCAGCCCAAGGACAGTTGGCGGGGAGCTGTTTTTT. Protein sequence: CASSPRTVGGELFF.

CDR3: CASSFAGTGELFF. CDR3 nucleotide sequence: TGTGCCAGCAGCTTTGCAGGGACCGGGGAGCTGTTTTTT. The chain is built from TRBV11-1 and TRBJ2-2; tentatively, D is TRBD1 (5 bases). Trimming left V 3 bases short and J 5 bases short, with 7 bases between. CDR1 is SGHAT and CDR2 is FQDESV in the germline V gene (reference sequence). The CDR3 consists of 13 residues.

The V and J genes are TRBV5-1 and TRBJ2-7, with D possibly TRBD1 on 6 matching bases. This CDR3 is built from 16 residues. CDR1 is SGHRS and CDR2 is YFSETQ in the germline V gene. Trimming left V 4 bases short and J 6 bases short, with 23 bases between. The CDR3 coding sequence is TGCGCCAGCAGCGGCAATCATGGGGGCGGATTGGGCGAGCAGTACTTC. This sequence encodes CASSGNHGGGLGEQYF.

The genes are TRBV5-1 and TRBJ2-7; maybe TRBD2 (5 bases). The CDR3 runs to 15 residues. V shed 6 bases and J shed 4 bases, with 20 bases lying between them. Germline loops: CDR1 SGHRS, CDR2 YFSETQ. Here the CDR3 reads CASKRAVSINYEQYF. CDR3 in DNA: TGCGCCAGCAAGAGGGCGGTATCGATAAATTACGAGCAGTACTTC. The complete variable domain, with remaining parts taken from reference TRBV5-1 and TRBJ2-7, reads KAGVTQTPRYLIKTRGQQVTLSCSPISGHRSVSWYQQTPGQGLQFLFEYFSETQRNKGNFPGRFSGRQFSNSRSEMNVSTLELGDSALYLCASKRAVSINYEQYFGPGTRLTVT.

This clone was detected a few times. The chain combines TRBV7-8 with TRBJ2-1, with 9 bases identical to TRBD2. CDR3 length: 15 residues. Losses at the gene ends were 1 base for V and 6 bases for J; bases not matched to a gene: 4. CDR1 and CDR2 from the germline V gene are SGHVS and FQNEAQ. Written as DNA, the CDR3 is TGTGCCAGCAGCTTAGGCGGGGGGGGCCTCAATGAGCAGTTCTTC. Its translation is CASSLGGGGLNEQFF.

This clone was counted only a few times. This chain's CDR3 is CASSGDYYEQYF. The CDR3, as DNA: TGTGCCAGCAGTGGGGACTACTACGAGCAGTACTTC. The V call is TRBV2, the J call TRBJ2-7; the match to TRBD2 covers 7 bases. CDR3 size: 12 residues. CDR1 is SNHLY, CDR2 FYNNEI, per germline. With V trimmed by 4 bases and J by 3 bases, 0 bases remained unmatched.

This clone was found many times. The chain is built from TRBV25-1 and TRBJ1-1; no clear D. The length of the CDR3 is 12 residues. The V end lost 4 bases, the J end lost 4 bases, and 7 bases lay between the germline ends. CDR1 is MGHDK and CDR2 is SYGVNS in the germline V gene. The CDR3 DNA follows: TGTGCCAGCAGTGCCTCAGTCACTGAAGCTTTCTTT. Translating it yields CASSASVTEAFF.

This clone showed up just a few times. The J gene is TRBJ2-1, the V gene TRBV7-9, with 8 bases identical to TRBD2. The length of the CDR3 is 16 residues. CDR1 SEHNR and CDR2 FQNEAQ come from the germline V gene (reference sequence). Trimming cost V 4 bases and J 7 bases; bases outside gene matches: 12. The CDR3 spells CASSSSTSGLWNEQFF. The CDR3 coding sequence is TGTGCCAGCAGCTCCTCCACTAGCGGCCTATGGAATGAGCAGTTCTTC.

The rearrangement links TRBV6-5 to TRBJ1-4, with no clear D. The ends were cut back, 6 bases at V and 10 bases at J, with 15 bases in the middle. The CDR3 length is 13 residues. CDR1 and CDR2 from the germline V gene are MNHEY and SVGAGI. The DNA of the CDR3 is TGTGCCAGCAGCCCCCAGGCCGTAGGAAAACTGTTTTTT. Encoded protein: CASSPQAVGKLFF.

In its sample, this clone was seen a few times. V usage is TRBV25-1 and J usage is TRBJ1-1, with D unclear. Germline values: CDR1 MGHDK, CDR2 SYGVNS. The CDR3 is 14 residues long. Trimming left V 7 bases short and J 1 base short, with 13 bases between. The CDR3 DNA sequence: TGTGCCAGCAAGCCGGCGGGTTGGAACACTGAAGCTTTCTTT. This sequence encodes CASKPAGWNTEAFF.

This clone was counted once. The chain is built from TRBV2 and TRBJ1-4; possible D gene TRBD1, 6 bases. Germline V lookup: CDR1 SNHLY, CDR2 FYNNEI. V lost 7 bases to trimming and J lost 6 bases, with 9 bases between them. The CDR3 totals 12 residues. The CDR3 nucleotides are TGTGCCAGCAACCGACAGGATGAAAAACTGTTTTTT. Translated, it gives CASNRQDEKLFF.